A single sample gave rise to the 23 T cell receptor beta chains below, sequenced in a study of blood T cell repertoires in COVID-19. Repertoires were generated with immunoSEQ multiplex PCR, while TCRdb's copy carries only in-frame clones and drops some. The sample carries some 250,000 clones, about 90% recorded once. Sample: PBMCs or T cells enriched from blood (not recorded which). These receptors were taken from a human donor in a cohort exposed to, infected with or recovered from COVID-19 (not recorded which). The donor label of this sample is uncertain.

The chain uses TRBV19 and TRBJ2-7; 10 bases are a match to TRBD1. This CDR3 has 15 residues. The V and J ends lost 5 bases and 1 base, in that order; junction bases with no gene match: 5. Germline CDR1 and CDR2: LNHDA and SQIVND (reference sequence). For the CDR3, the DNA is TGTGCCAGTAGTGCCAGACAGGGGGCATCCTACGAGCAGTACTTC. Translating it yields CASSARQGASYEQYF.

The rearrangement joins TRBV7-9 to TRBJ2-7; D uncertain. The germline CDR1 and CDR2 sequences are SEHNR and FQNEAQ (reference sequence). The CDR3 is 11 amino acids. V was clipped by 3 bases and J by 7 bases, with 7 bases between them. The chain's CDR3 is CASSFFGEQYF. CDR3 in DNA: TGTGCCAGCAGCTTTTTCGGGGAGCAGTACTTC.

The chain uses TRBV18 and TRBJ1-3, with unresolved D. From germline, CDR1 is KGHSH and CDR2 LQKENI. Trimming took 3 bases from V and 7 from J, leaving 10 bases between them. The CDR3 extends over 13 amino acids. CDR3 residues: CASSPVEVNTIYF. The CDR3, as DNA: TGTGCCAGCTCACCGGTGGAGGTGAACACCATATATTTT.

The chain carries TRBV7-6 and TRBJ2-7; 10 bases are shared with TRBD1. With V trimmed by 0 bases and J by 0 bases, 2 bases remained unmatched. The CDR3 has 16 amino acids. Looked up from germline, CDR1 is SGHVS and CDR2 is FNYEAQ. The CDR3 loop reads CASSLARTGGSYEQYF. Here the CDR3 DNA reads TGTGCCAGCAGCTTAGCCCGGACAGGGGGCTCCTACGAGCAGTACTTC.

The chain has TRBV7-9 and TRBJ2-3; TRBD2 is a possible D gene (6 bases). Germline CDR1 is SEHNR and CDR2 is FQNEAQ (reference sequence). V gave up 5 bases and J gave up 4 bases, with 13 bases separating them. This CDR3 region has 14 residues. The CDR3 region is CASSPRGIADTQYF. The CDR3 bases are TGTGCCAGCAGCCCGCGCGGGATTGCAGATACGCAGTATTTT.

The rearrangement joins TRBV30 to TRBJ1-2, with D maybe TRBD1 (5 bases). Trimming stripped 7 bases from V and 0 bases from J, with 18 bases between. Germline V gene data show CDR1 as GTSNPN and CDR2 as SVGIG (reference sequence). The CDR3 consists of 15 residues. CDR3 protein: CALQDTVKSNYGYTF. CDR3 in DNA: TGTGCCTTACAGGACACCGTAAAGTCTAACTATGGCTACACCTTC. The whole variable domain, remainder taken from reference TRBV30 and TRBJ1-2, is SQTIHQWPATLVQPVGSPLSLECTVEGTSNPNLYWYRQAAGRGLQLLFYSVGIGQISSEVPQNLSASRPQDRQFILSSKKLLLSDSGFYLCALQDTVKSNYGYTFGSGTRLTVV.

This clone was counted once. This chain joins TRBV7-9 and TRBJ2-1, with 8 positions matching TRBD2. Germline-derived CDR1 and CDR2 are SEHNR and FQNEAQ (reference sequence). The CDR3 runs 14 residues. Trimming took 3 bases from V and 6 from J; bases not matched to a gene: 4. The CDR3 region is CASSFLLAGNEQFF. CDR3 nucleotides: TGTGCCAGCAGCTTCCTGCTAGCGGGCAATGAGCAGTTCTTC.

This clone has a single count. The rearrangement links TRBV10-3 to TRBJ1-2, with D possibly TRBD1 on 5 matching bases. The CDR3 runs to 12 residues. The germline V gene has CDR1 ENHRY and CDR2 SYGVKD. The ends were cut back, 8 bases at V and 4 bases at J, with 11 bases in the middle. CDR3 DNA sequence: TGTGCCATCTGGGACTTTCTCTATGGCTACACCTTC. Protein product: CAIWDFLYGYTF.

The chain carries TRBV30 and TRBJ1-2; 7 bases align to TRBD1. The CDR3 is 11 residues long. Per germline, CDR1 GTSNPN and CDR2 SVGIG (reference sequence). The CDR3 reads CAMGQFYGYTF. As DNA, the CDR3 is TGTGCTATGGGACAGTTTTATGGCTACACCTTC.

This clone was recorded only once. The chain links TRBV4-2 to TRBJ2-3; 10 nucleotides align to TRBD1. The CDR3 totals 16 residues. The ends lost 4 bases at V and 1 base at J; junction bases unmatched: 5. The germline gives CDR1 LGHNA, CDR2 YNFKEQ. The CDR3 DNA reads TGTGCCAGCAGCCCCGAGACAGGGGGCGGCACAGATACGCAGTATTTT. Amino acid sequence: CASSPETGGGTDTQYF.

The chain combines TRBV18 with TRBJ2-1, with 16 bases matching TRBD2. V lost 1 base to trimming and J lost 10 bases; unmatched junction nucleotides: 7. Germline CDR1 KGHSH, CDR2 LQKENI. The CDR3 extends over 17 amino acids. CDR3 in DNA: TGTGCCAGCTCACCACGGGGACTAGCGGGGGGGAATCACGAGCAGTTCTTC. It specifies CASSPRGLAGGNHEQFF. The full variable domain, completed using reference TRBV18 and TRBJ2-1, is NAGVMQNPRHLVRRRGQEARLRCSPMKGHSHVYWYRQLPEEGLKFMVYLQKENIIDESGMPKERFSAEFPKEGPSILRIQQVVRGDSAAYFCASSPRGLAGGNHEQFFGPGTRLTVL.

This chain links TRBV29-1 with TRBJ2-5, with TRBD1 matching 8 bases. CDR1 and CDR2 (germline): SQVTM, ANQGSEA. V shed 4 bases, J shed 4 bases, and the junction held 5 bases outside the gene matches. This CDR3 contains 13 residues. For the CDR3, the DNA is TGCAGCGTTGTCCCAGGGGGCCGAGAGACCCAGTACTTC. As protein: CSVVPGGRETQYF.

This chain joins TRBV30 and TRBJ1-4; 8 positions match TRBD1. CDR3 length equals 15 residues. The germline V gene encodes CDR1 GTSNPN and CDR2 SVGIG (reference sequence). After removal of 0 bases from V and 5 bases from J, the junction contained 5 bases not matched to a gene. CDR3 nucleotides: TGTGCCTGGAGTGTAGGATGGACAGGGAATGAAAAACTGTTTTTT. Translated: CAWSVGWTGNEKLFF.

The J gene is TRBJ1-2, the V gene TRBV9; D may be TRBD1 (5 bases). Germline V lookup: CDR1 SGDLS, CDR2 YYNGEE. The V gene lost 4 bases and the J gene lost 4 bases, with 11 bases spanning the gap. This CDR3 has 13 residues. CDR3: CASSLDSFYGYTF. The DNA of the CDR3 is TGTGCCAGCAGCCTTGACAGCTTCTATGGCTACACCTTC.

This clone has a single count. This chain links TRBV10-3 with TRBJ1-2; TRBD1 aligns across 7 bases. The ends lost 7 bases at V and 4 bases at J; junction bases unmatched: 9. Germline loops: CDR1 ENHRY, CDR2 SYGVKD. This CDR3 comprises 14 residues. In nucleotides, the CDR3 is TGTGCCATCAAGAAAGAGGGGGCTAGCTATGGCTACACCTTC. Its translation is CAIKKEGASYGYTF.

This chain joins TRBV30 and TRBJ2-2; D perhaps matches TRBD2 (7 bases). This CDR3 contains 15 residues. Germline CDR1 reads GTSNPN; CDR2 reads SVGIG (reference sequence). Between the trimmed V and J ends, which lost 1 base and 3 bases, there was a span of 12 bases. In nucleotides, the CDR3 is TGTGCCTGGAGTGCGGGGGGCCGTCACACCGGGGAGCTGTTTTTT. This sequence encodes CAWSAGGRHTGELFF.

The rearrangement joins TRBV14 to TRBJ1-6, with D maybe TRBD1 (5 bases). Trimming left V 4 bases short and J 6 bases short, with 16 bases between. The CDR3 totals 16 residues. Germline V gene data show CDR1 as SGHDN and CDR2 as FVKESK. The CDR3 spells CASSRGHSPPNSPLHF. Written as DNA, the CDR3 is TGTGCCAGCAGCCGAGGACATTCACCACCTAATTCACCCCTCCACTTT. The variable domain in full, with the rest retrieved from reference TRBV14 and TRBJ1-6, is EAGVTQFPSHSVIEKGQTVTLRCDPISGHDNLYWYRRVMGKEIKFLLHFVKESKQDESGMPNNRFLAERTGGTYSTLKVQPAELEDSGVYFCASSRGHSPPNSPLHFGNGTRLTVT.

The rearrangement uses TRBV7-9 and TRBJ1-4, with 7 bases that match TRBD1. V shed 1 base, J shed 5 bases, and the junction held 4 bases outside the gene matches. Germline CDR1 SEHNR, CDR2 FQNEAQ (reference sequence). The CDR3 has 15 residues. Written as DNA, the CDR3 is TGTGCCAGCAGCTTAGGACAGGGTAGGAATGAAAAACTGTTTTTT. Residues: CASSLGQGRNEKLFF.

The J gene is TRBJ1-1, the V gene TRBV9; D is undetermined. This CDR3 is 14 amino acids long. Per germline, CDR1 SGDLS and CDR2 YYNGEE. Trimming took off 3 bases at V and 0 bases at J, with 9 bases between the two ends. The CDR3 sequence: CASSGEAMNTEAFF. The CDR3 bases are TGTGCCAGCAGCGGGGAGGCCATGAACACTGAAGCTTTCTTT.

The chain combines TRBV7-8 with TRBJ2-1; 10 bases align to TRBD2. V was pared by 5 bases and J by 3 bases, with 7 bases of the junction left unmatched. There are 16 residues in the CDR3. Germline CDR1 reads SGHVS; CDR2 reads FQNEAQ. CDR3 in amino acids: CASSPKQRGGYNEQFF. The CDR3 region has the DNA TGTGCCAGCAGCCCTAAACAGCGGGGGGGCTACAATGAGCAGTTCTTC.

This clone showed up just a few times. V and J are TRBV4-1 and TRBJ2-1, with D possibly being TRBD2 (7 bases). The CDR3 is 21 residues long. CDR1 and CDR2 (germline): MGHRA, YSYEKL. V dropped 0 bases and J dropped 2 bases, with 26 bases sitting between them. CDR3 sequence (DNA): TGCGCCAGCAGCCAAGAAGATGCCCCCTCGTGGGCGGGGGACACCTACAATGAGCAGTTCTTC. As protein: CASSQEDAPSWAGDTYNEQFF.

CDR3 sequence reads: CASSLAGQGVTDTQYF. The CDR3 coding sequence is TGCGCCAGCAGCTTGGCGGGACAGGGGGTAACAGATACGCAGTATTTT. The chain recombines TRBV5-1 with TRBJ2-3; 11 positions agree with TRBD1. V shed 0 bases and J 3 bases; nucleotides not matched to a gene: 3. This CDR3 spans 16 amino acids. Germline V gene lookup returns CDR1 SGHRS and CDR2 YFSETQ.

The chain combines TRBV19 with TRBJ1-2; no reliable D call. Per germline, CDR1 LNHDA and CDR2 SQIVND (reference sequence). V lost 5 bases to trimming and J lost 6 bases, with 13 bases between them. The CDR3 extends over 13 amino acids. CDR3 in amino acids: CASSAALTNGYTF. CDR3 bases: TGTGCCAGTAGTGCAGCCTTAACTAATGGCTACACCTTC.